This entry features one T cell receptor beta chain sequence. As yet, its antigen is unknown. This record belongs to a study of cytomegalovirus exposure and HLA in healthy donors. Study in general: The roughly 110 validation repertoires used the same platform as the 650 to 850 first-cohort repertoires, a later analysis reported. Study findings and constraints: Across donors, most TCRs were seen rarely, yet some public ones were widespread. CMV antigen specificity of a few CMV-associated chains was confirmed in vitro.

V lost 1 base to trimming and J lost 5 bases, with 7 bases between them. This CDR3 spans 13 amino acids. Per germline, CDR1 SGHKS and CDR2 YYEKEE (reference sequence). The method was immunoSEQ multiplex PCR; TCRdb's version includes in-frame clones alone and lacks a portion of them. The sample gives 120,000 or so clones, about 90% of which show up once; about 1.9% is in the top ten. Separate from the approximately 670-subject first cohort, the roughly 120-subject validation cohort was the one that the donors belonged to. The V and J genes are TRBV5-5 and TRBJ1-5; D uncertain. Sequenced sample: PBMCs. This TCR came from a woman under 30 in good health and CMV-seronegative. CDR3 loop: CASSLSRDQPQHF. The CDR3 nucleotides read TGTGCCAGCAGCTTGTCTCGGGATCAGCCCCAGCATTTT.